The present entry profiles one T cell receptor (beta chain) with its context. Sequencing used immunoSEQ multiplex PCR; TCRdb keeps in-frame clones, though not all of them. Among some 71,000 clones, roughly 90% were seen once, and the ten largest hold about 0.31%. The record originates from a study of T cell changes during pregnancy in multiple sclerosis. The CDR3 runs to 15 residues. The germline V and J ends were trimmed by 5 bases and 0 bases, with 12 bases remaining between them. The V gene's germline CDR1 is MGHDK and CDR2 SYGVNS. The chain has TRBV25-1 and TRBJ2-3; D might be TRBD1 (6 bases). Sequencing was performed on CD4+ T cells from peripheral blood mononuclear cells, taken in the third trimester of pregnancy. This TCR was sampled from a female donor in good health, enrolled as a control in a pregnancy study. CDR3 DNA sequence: TGTGCCAGCAGTCAGGACAGTTCTAGCACAGATACGCAGTATTTT. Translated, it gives CASSQDSSSTDTQYF.